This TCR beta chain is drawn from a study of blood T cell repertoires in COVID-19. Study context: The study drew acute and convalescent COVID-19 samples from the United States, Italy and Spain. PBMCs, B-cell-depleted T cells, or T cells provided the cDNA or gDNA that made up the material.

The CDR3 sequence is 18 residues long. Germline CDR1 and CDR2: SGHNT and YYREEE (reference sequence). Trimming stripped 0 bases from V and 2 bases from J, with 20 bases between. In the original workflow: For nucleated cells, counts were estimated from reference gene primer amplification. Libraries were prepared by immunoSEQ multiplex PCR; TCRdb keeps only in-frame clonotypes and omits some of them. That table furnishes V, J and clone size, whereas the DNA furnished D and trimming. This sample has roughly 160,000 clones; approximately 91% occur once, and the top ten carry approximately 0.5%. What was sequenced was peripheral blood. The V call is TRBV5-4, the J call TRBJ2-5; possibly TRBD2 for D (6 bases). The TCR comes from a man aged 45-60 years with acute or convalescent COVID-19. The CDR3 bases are TGTGCCAGCAGCTTGGGAGCCCGGGTACTAGCCCAACAAGAGACCCAGTACTTC. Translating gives CASSLGARVLAQQETQYF.